The text below deals with one TCR beta chain. Its binding antigen is unknown. No much larger clonotype is one base removed from it; base qualities were not supplied. These data come from a study of glioma-infiltrating T cells after dendritic cell vaccination (dated by TCRdb to 2016 to 2017). About the full investigation: The cohort included around 15 glioblastoma patients drawn from Phase I and II dendritic cell vaccination trials, of whom 9 were newly diagnosed and 6 had recurrent disease. Patients received autologous tumor lysate-pulsed dendritic cell vaccination between about 2003 and 2013. The vaccine consisted of monocyte-derived dendritic cells cultured about 7 days with IL-4 and GM-CSF, then pulsed overnight with autologous tumor lysate. Each patient was given three intradermal dendritic cell vaccine injections, spaced two weeks apart, in the arm below the axilla. In glioblastoma patients vaccinated with dendritic cells, deep sequencing of TCR beta CDR3 regions served to measure the amount of tumor-infiltrating lymphocytes and to compare repertoires between tumor and blood. Survival after dendritic cell vaccination was correlated with TCR sequencing metrics, such as TIL content and the overlap between tumor and blood repertoires.

Study-wide conclusions, independent of this receptor: Higher estimated pretreatment TIL content predicted longer time to progression and overall survival after dendritic cell vaccination. The three-group TCR overlap response model was described as speculative and requiring prospective validation. The cohort was small and heterogeneous, with few patients having full blood and tumor sets and even fewer initial-recurrent tumor pairs. No direct relationship between TCR clonality and survival was found, suggesting that a diverse polyclonal response may matter.

V is trimmed back by 5 bases and J by 9 bases, and the junction contains 10 bases that no gene match accounts for. The germline V gene sets CDR1 to SGHVS and CDR2 to FNYEAQ. The CDR3 contains 16 residues, cysteine and phenylalanine counted. Of all the DNA, just the CDR3 is kept, 48 bases in frame from base 1. The time point label of this sample denotes: after dendritic cell vaccination, including at tumor progression/relapse. To be selected, patients needed enough residual fresh-frozen tumor tissue and more than two years of available survival data. An isocitrate dehydrogenase mutation was not carried by any of the glioblastoma patients, although molecular status was otherwise variable. PBMC were collected before vaccination, two weeks after the third vaccination, and at tumor progression if progression occurred. Genomic DNA was extracted with the Qiagen DNeasy Blood extraction Kit. The immunoSEQ assay amplified TCRB CDR3 regions from about 2 micrograms of genomic DNA, or from all available DNA when less than that amount was available. For multiplex PCR, 60 forward primers for TCR V beta segments and 13 reverse primers for J beta segments were used. Synthetic control templates were spiked into each sample at limiting dilution to estimate reads per starting template. The Illumina HiSeq System generated 87 bp sequencing reads. The original methods were these. To remove PCR and sequencing errors, closely related sequences were merged with a nearest neighbor algorithm. TCR overlap was measured as the percentage of unique tumor TCR beta sequences also present in the same patient's peripheral blood. The immuneACCESS repertoire file appears here via TCRdb, limited to in-frame rearrangements. These files lack a portion of the clones; in checked studies, under half of the deficit traces to unresolved V genes, and the cause of the others is not known. For V, J and clone size, that table is used; D and trimming come from the DNA. Present in this sample are under 130,000 clones, around 89% of which were seen just once. Together, the top ten hold over 2.5% of the sample.

The source material was blood, sampled after dendritic cell vaccination. The sequence was collected from a human donor with glioblastoma. The chain uses TRBV7-6 and TRBJ1-6; 10 bases in the junction line up with TRBD1. The encoded CDR3 is CASSKSTGGLGSPLHF. The nucleotide sequence is TGTGCCAGCAGCAAATCGACAGGGGGCTTGGGTTCACCCCTCCACTTT.